This T cell receptor (beta chain) was obtained from a study of T cell clonotyping in hematopoietic cell transplantation. General study findings and limits: Pathologically expanded recipient clonotypes increased progressively from day 30 to day 180 as diversity fell.

Trimming took 0 bases from V and 1 from J, leaving 4 bases between them. Per germline, CDR1 SGHRS and CDR2 YFSETQ. The CDR3 has 13 residues. Assay used: immunoSEQ multiplex PCR; TCRdb lists only in-frame clones, some missing. In the table there are fewer than 15,000 clones, approximately 89% of which are singletons. On this clone itself: Its antigen is as yet unknown. Within the sample, other DNA sequences also encode this same CDR3.

The J gene is TRBJ1-1, the V gene TRBV5-1, with D uncertain. The sequenced sample was peripheral blood mononuclear cells. This TCR was recovered from a woman aged 50 to 60 in good health. Some clones in this sample may be carry-over from other donors' samples. CDR3 region: CASSLGENTEAFF. The CDR3 DNA follows: TGCGCCAGCAGCTTGGGAGAGAACACTGAAGCTTTCTTT.